A selection of T cell receptor beta chains follows, all from one sample in a study of PD-1 blockade in classical Hodgkin lymphoma. Profiling relied on immunoSEQ multiplex PCR, and the TCRdb table lists in-frame clones only, not all of them. In the table there are some 60,000 clones, approximately 92% of which are singletons. Source: peripheral blood mononuclear cells (PBMCs), taken at baseline. The receptors come from a human donor with classical Hodgkin lymphoma. The CDR3 runs from the conserved cysteine through the conserved F or W. A D gene is named only where the DNA matches it firmly. The size of a clone is reported for some rows only, either as once, few or many, or as a class for expanded clones.

>TRBJ2-2|TRBV6-5|medium-sized|-
TGTGCCAGCAGTTGGGATGGCGGGGAGAACACCGGGGAGCTGTTTTTT
CASSWDGGENTGELFF
>TRBJ1-2|TRBV15|once|-
TGTGCCACCAGATCAGGGGCCTACTATGGCTACACCTTC
CATRSGAYYGYTF
>TRBJ2-1|TRBV27|-|TRBD1
TGTGCCAGCAGCCGACAGGGGTGGGGTGAGCAGTTCTTC
CASSRQGWGEQFF
>TRBJ2-5|TRBV29-1|-|-
TGCAGCACCGCCCGACCTTTCGAGACCCAGTACTTC
CSTARPFETQYF
>TRBJ1-2|TRBV5-1|-|-
TGCGCCAGCAGCACCCCGGGGCCCGCATCTGGCTACACCTTC
CASSTPGPASGYTF
>TRBJ1-2|TRBV10-3|-|-
TGTGCCTCAGAATTGCACCCGGGCTATGGCTACACCTTC
CASELHPGYGYTF
>TRBJ2-2|TRBV7-3|-|-
TGTGCCAGCAGCGAAACAGGGGGGGAGCTGTTTTTT
CASSETGGELFF
>TRBJ1-1|TRBV19|few|-
TGTGCCAGTAGTATTAACGGCCGATTGAACACTGAAGCTTTCTTT
CASSINGRLNTEAFF
>TRBJ2-7|TRBV11-2|-|TRBD1
TGTGCCAGCAGCTTATTGAATTTTGGACAGGGGGTGGGCTACGAGCAGTACTTC
CASSLLNFGQGVGYEQYF
>TRBJ1-2|TRBV30|once|-
TGTGCCTGGAGTGTCCGGGACAACTATGGCTACACCTTC
CAWSVRDNYGYTF
>TRBJ2-6|TRBV5-1|-|TRBD2
TGCGCCAGCAGCTTAAGCGGGGGAACTGGGGCCAACGTCCTGACTTTC
CASSLSGGTGANVLTF
>TRBJ1-2|TRBV13|-|-
TGTGCCAGCAGCTTAGGAGGGGCTGGCTACACCTTC
CASSLGGAGYTF
>TRBJ2-3|TRBV5-6|-|-
TGTGCCAGCAGCTTCGGGTTGGCAGGGGTCATAGATACGCAGTATTTT
CASSFGLAGVIDTQYF
>TRBJ2-7|TRBV5-1|once|-
TGCGCCAGCAGCCCTTACGGGGAAGGCGAGCAGTACTTC
CASSPYGEGEQYF
>TRBJ2-1|TRBV7-2|-|TRBD2
TGTGCCAGCAGCTTAGTAGCGGGAGCGGGGGGGGCAAACGAGCAGTTCTTC
CASSLVAGAGGANEQFF
>TRBJ1-1|TRBV4-1|once|TRBD1
TGCGCCAGCAGCCAAGAGAACAGGGGGAACACTGAAGCTTTCTTT
CASSQENRGNTEAFF
>TRBJ2-3|TRBV25-1|once|TRBD2
TGTGCCAGCCTATCCCTCCCTCAACTAGCGGGGGGCCTGAATACGCAGTATTTT
CASLSLPQLAGGLNTQYF
>TRBJ2-1|TRBV9|-|-
TGTGCCAGCAGCGTAGCTAGGGGGGACCTGGATGAGCAGTTCTTC
CASSVARGDLDEQFF
>TRBJ1-2|TRBV7-6|-|TRBD1
TGTGCCTCTGGGGGGGGACAGGGGCACTTTAACTATGGCTACACCTTC
CASGGGQGHFNYGYTF